The rows below give T cell receptor beta chains drawn from one sample of a study of blood T cells in healthy people across ages. One entry per CDR3 protein results from TCRdb running MiXCR on the 5' RACE reads. The repertoire holds fewer than 600,000 distinct CDR3 sequences, with about 27% as singletons. A further study also used this sample, focusing on T cells of mothers and their children.

The specimen was blood. Receptor source: a boy between 2 and 15 years old in good health. Both conserved end residues are part of each CDR3. The D gene is left open where the match is weak. Size is stated for part of the rows, as once, few or many counts, or as a class when the clone is expanded.

>TRBV20-1|TRBD2|TRBJ2-1|-
CSARDLRGGLEQFF
TGCAGTGCTAGAGATTTACGGGGGGGCCTTGAGCAGTTCTTC
>TRBV19|-|TRBJ2-2|-
CASLGLYDTGELFF
TGTGCCAGTTTGGGCCTCTACGACACCGGGGAGCTGTTTTTT
>TRBV5-6|TRBD2|TRBJ2-1|few
CASSHLLAGGWRVGQFF
TGTGCCAGCAGCCACCTCCTAGCGGGAGGATGGAGGGTCGGGCAGTTCTTC
>TRBV18|TRBD2|TRBJ2-1|-
CASSPPGLAANEQFF
TGTGCCAGCTCACCGCCGGGACTAGCGGCCAATGAGCAGTTCTTC
>TRBV20-1|TRBD2|TRBJ2-4|-
CSASSSGGRPPRPKNIQYF
TGCAGTGCTTCCTCGTCGGGCGGGAGGCCCCCCAGGCCCAAAAACATTCAGTACTTC
>TRBV5-1|-|TRBJ2-3|-
CASSGLWGRGTQYF
TGCGCCAGCAGCGGACTATGGGGACGAGGGACGCAGTATTTT
>TRBV19|TRBD1|TRBJ2-2|-
CASSGGTGTDTGELFF
TGTGCCAGTAGTGGGGGGACAGGGACGGACACCGGGGAGCTGTTTTTT
>TRBV5-1|-|TRBJ1-2|-
CASSFGQGYGCTF
TGCGCCAGCAGCTTCGGGCAGGGCTATGGCTGCACCTTC
>TRBV10-3|-|TRBJ1-2|few
CAIGADRNYGYTF
TGTGCCATCGGTGCGGATAGAAACTATGGCTACACCTTC
>TRBV27|TRBD1|TRBJ1-2|few
CASSGRQGVYGYTF
TGTGCCAGCAGTGGGCGGCAGGGGGTCTATGGCTACACCTTC
>TRBV5-1|-|TRBJ2-1|-
CASSLNLTEQFF
TGCGCCAGCAGCTTGAATCTTACTGAGCAGTTCTTC
>TRBV7-9|TRBD1|TRBJ1-3|-
CASSLARQGTNTIYF
TGTGCCAGCAGCTTAGCCCGACAGGGGACGAACACCATATATTTT
>TRBV15|-|TRBJ1-2|few
CATSRGGENYGYTF
TGTGCCACCAGCAGAGGAGGGGAAAACTATGGCTACACCTTC
>TRBV24-1|TRBD2|TRBJ2-1|few
CATSPGGGRARNEQFF
TGTGCCACCAGTCCTGGGGGCGGGAGGGCTCGGAATGAGCAGTTCTTC
>TRBV20-1|TRBD2|TRBJ2-2|-
CSALAGRVRTGELFF
TGCAGTGCACTAGCGGGAAGGGTGAGAACCGGGGAGCTGTTTTTT
>TRBV20-1|-|TRBJ1-2|-
CSARRTAYGYTF
TGCAGTGCTAGGAGGACGGCCTATGGCTACACCTTC
>TRBV2|TRBD2|TRBJ2-1|-
CASVGLASHEQFF
TGTGCCAGCGTCGGACTAGCGTCGCATGAGCAGTTCTTC
>TRBV9|TRBD2|TRBJ2-5|-
CASSVEGLAGAGYQETQYF
TGTGCCAGCAGCGTAGAGGGACTAGCGGGCGCGGGGTACCAAGAGACCCAGTACTTC
>TRBV6-2/TRBV6-3|-|TRBJ2-7|few
CASKKGHVWEQYF
TGTGCCAGCAAAAAAGGACATGTTTGGGAGCAGTACTTC
>TRBV6-6|TRBD1|TRBJ1-4|-
CASSDGGTANEKLFF
TGTGCCAGCAGTGACGGCGGGACAGCAAATGAAAAACTGTTTTTT
>TRBV5-1|-|TRBJ2-7|few
CASSLDISYEQYF
TGCGCCAGCAGCCTGGACATATCCTACGAGCAGTACTTC
>TRBV28|TRBD2|TRBJ2-3|-
CASTGGRADTQYF
TGTGCCAGCACAGGCGGGAGGGCAGATACGCAGTATTTT
>TRBV20-1|-|TRBJ2-7|-
CSARDWGSWEQYF
TGCAGTGCTAGAGATTGGGGGAGTTGGGAGCAGTACTTC
>TRBV20-1|TRBD1|TRBJ1-2|-
CSARWGTGFNYGYTF
TGCAGTGCTAGATGGGGGACAGGGTTTAACTATGGCTACACCTTC
>TRBV6-2/TRBV6-3|-|TRBJ1-1|-
CASSRRVGVSEAFF
TGTGCCAGCAGCCGACGGGTGGGCGTCTCAGAAGCTTTCTTT
>TRBV12-3/TRBV12-4|-|TRBJ2-1|few
CASRSDGEIGQFF
TGTGCCAGCAGGAGTGACGGGGAGATTGGGCAGTTCTTC
>TRBV12-3/TRBV12-4|-|TRBJ2-5|few
CASSSQGGVETQYF
TGTGCCAGCAGTAGCCAGGGGGGTGTAGAGACCCAGTACTTC
>TRBV4-1|TRBD2|TRBJ2-1|-
CASSQERSGLAGKEQFF
TGCGCCAGCAGCCAAGAGAGGAGCGGACTAGCGGGAAAAGAGCAGTTCTTC
>TRBV25-1|-|TRBJ1-3|-
CASSEPGSGNTIYF
TGTGCCAGCAGTGAACCGGGGTCCGGAAACACCATATATTTT
>TRBV20-1|-|TRBJ2-4|few
CSASLAVAKNIQYF
TGCAGTGCTAGTTTGGCAGTAGCCAAAAACATTCAGTACTTC
>TRBV5-1|TRBD1|TRBJ1-6|-
CASKGQGISPLHF
TGCGCCAGCAAGGGACAGGGAATTTCACCCCTCCACTTT
>TRBV20-1|-|TRBJ2-5|-
CSARDGDRDPDLGETQYF
TGCAGTGCTAGAGATGGCGACCGGGACCCAGACCTTGGGGAGACCCAGTACTTC
>TRBV7-2|-|TRBJ1-1|-
CASRPTPFRNTEAFF
TGTGCCAGCAGGCCTACCCCCTTTCGAAACACTGAAGCTTTCTTT
>TRBV29-1|TRBD1|TRBJ2-5|-
CSVDRGRGETQYF
TGCAGCGTCGACAGGGGGCGCGGGGAGACCCAGTACTTC
>TRBV4-3|-|TRBJ2-7|-
CASSQAVSYEQYF
TGCGCCAGCAGCCAAGCGGTGTCCTACGAGCAGTACTTC
>TRBV20-1|-|TRBJ1-4|-
CSARTGATNEKLFF
TGCAGTGCTAGAACGGGTGCAACTAATGAAAAACTGTTTTTT
>TRBV5-6|-|TRBJ1-4|-
CASSEATASNEKLFF
TGTGCCAGCAGCGAGGCGACGGCGTCTAATGAAAAACTGTTTTTT
>TRBV5-5|-|TRBJ1-1|-
CASSSAGLHEAFF
TGTGCCAGCAGCTCCGCAGGGCTGCATGAAGCTTTCTTT
>TRBV7-6|-|TRBJ2-3|few
CASSAGTSTDTQYF
TGTGCCAGCAGCGCAGGGACTAGCACAGATACGCAGTATTTT
>TRBV5-1|-|TRBJ1-2|-
CASAWTDVNYGYTF
TGCGCCAGCGCCTGGACAGATGTTAACTATGGCTACACCTTC